This T cell receptor (beta chain) comes out of a study of metastatic and nonmetastatic thyroid tumors. About the research overall: Samples came from malignant and benign thyroid patients, and repertoires were compared across blood and tumor or nodule tissue. Study results and caveats: Significantly greater TCR beta diversity was reportedly found in malignant thyroid tumors than in benign nodules (in blood and tumor).

TCRdb reprocessed the PCR reads via MiXCR. There are roughly 48,000 clones in the sample; around 20% occur only once, and about 3.8% lies in the top ten. Prior to thyroid surgery, none of the patients had received any treatment. This CDR3 has 15 residues. Trimming removed 6 bases from V and 0 bases from J, with 12 bases in between. CDR1 and CDR2 (germline): MNHEY, SMNVEV (reference sequence). Concerning this clone itself: Its target is not known.

The receptor's source is a male donor with papillary thyroid cancer or a benign thyroid nodule (not recorded which). Some clones in this sample may be carry-over from other donors' samples. Sequenced input: blood. The chain has TRBV27 and TRBJ2-1, with D possibly being TRBD2 (5 bases). The CDR3 here is CASREAVFSYNEQFF. The CDR3 DNA follows: TGTGCCAGCAGAGAAGCGGTGTTCTCCTACAATGAGCAGTTCTTC.